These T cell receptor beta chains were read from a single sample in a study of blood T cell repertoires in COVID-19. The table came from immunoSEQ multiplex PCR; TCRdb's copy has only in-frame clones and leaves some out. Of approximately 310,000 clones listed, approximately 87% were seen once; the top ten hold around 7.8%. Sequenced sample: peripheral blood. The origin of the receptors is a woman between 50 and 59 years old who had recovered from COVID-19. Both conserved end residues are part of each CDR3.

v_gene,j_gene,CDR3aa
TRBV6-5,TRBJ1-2,CASNYMGGFYTF
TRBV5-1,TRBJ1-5,CASSFDSLDQPQHF
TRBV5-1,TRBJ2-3,CASSESGTDTQYF
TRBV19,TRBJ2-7,CASSLSGRNGEQYF
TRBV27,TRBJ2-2,CASSNPRSGQTNDLANTGELFF
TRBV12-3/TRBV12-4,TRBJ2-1,CASSGGYLAPFF
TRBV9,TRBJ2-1,CASSGGQPLNEQFF
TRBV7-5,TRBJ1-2,CARSLFRRQGANYGYTF
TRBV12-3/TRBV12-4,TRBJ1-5,CASSTLENQPQHF
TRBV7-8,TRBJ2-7,CASTPRRLAGRYEQYF
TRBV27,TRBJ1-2,CASSLSDLSGGYTF
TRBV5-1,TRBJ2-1,CASSLGELAGGYNEQFF
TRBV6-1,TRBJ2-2,CASSGPGQGRTGELFF
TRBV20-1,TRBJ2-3,CSAPLADTQYF
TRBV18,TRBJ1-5,CASSPEAGGTNQPQHF
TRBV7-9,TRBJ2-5,CASSLGTGFQETQYF
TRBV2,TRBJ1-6,CASRTVSSNSPLHF
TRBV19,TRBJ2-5,CASTRGLAAQETQYF
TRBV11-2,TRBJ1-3,CASSLDTAGNTIYF
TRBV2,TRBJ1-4,CASSPARSNEKLFF
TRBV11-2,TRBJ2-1,CASTSGLAEQFF
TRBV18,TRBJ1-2,CASSPTGDGHYGYTF
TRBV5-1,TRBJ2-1,CASSQNQGGNEQFF
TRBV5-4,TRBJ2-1,CASSLGSPGLADNEQFF
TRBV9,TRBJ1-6,CASSVDGRGTYSPLHF
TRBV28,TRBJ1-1,CASSPGQGASSTEAFF
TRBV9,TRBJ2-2,CASSRLTNTGELFF
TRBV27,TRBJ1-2,CASSYYRQAPYGYTF
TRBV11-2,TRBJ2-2,CASSPTGRGTGELFF
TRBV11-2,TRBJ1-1,CASTVTGYFDTEAFF
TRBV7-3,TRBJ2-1,CASSSPPWRASGTSNEQFF
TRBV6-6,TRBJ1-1,CASSYQGAQTEAFF
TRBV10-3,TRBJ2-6,CAIGAGANVLTF
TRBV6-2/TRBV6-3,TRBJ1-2,CASSPTAYGGNYGYTF
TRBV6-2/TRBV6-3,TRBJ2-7,CASSNRHEKFYEQYF
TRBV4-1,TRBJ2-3,CASSQEADSSTDTQYF
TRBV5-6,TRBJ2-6,CASSYEPGQGPGANVLTF
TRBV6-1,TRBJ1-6,CASSVSAGRDIYSPLHF
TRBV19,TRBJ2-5,CASSPALAGEETQYF
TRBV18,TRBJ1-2,CASSPGQGSYGYTF
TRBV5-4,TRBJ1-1,CASSYRQDEAFF
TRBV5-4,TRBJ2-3,CASSPGTSTDTQYF
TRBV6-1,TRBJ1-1,CASSGSDRGLRTEAFF
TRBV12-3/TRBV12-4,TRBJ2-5,CASSFSGKETQYF
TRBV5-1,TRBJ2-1,CASSFTGTTEQFF
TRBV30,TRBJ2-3,CASPPRGGVPFSTDTQYF
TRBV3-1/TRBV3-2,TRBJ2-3,CASSQRGGPITDTQYF
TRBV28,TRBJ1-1,CASTHPSGVEAFF
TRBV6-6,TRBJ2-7,CASRYPVAGESYEQYF
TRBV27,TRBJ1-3,CASSSQGVVSRTIYF
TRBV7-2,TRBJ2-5,CASSLSPRETQYF
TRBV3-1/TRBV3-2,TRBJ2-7,CATERSRLSHGEQYF
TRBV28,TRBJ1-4,CASSRHRATNEKLFF
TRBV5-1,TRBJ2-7,CASSLQVSYEQYF
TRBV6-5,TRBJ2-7,CASMAGGREQYF
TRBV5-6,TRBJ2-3,CASSLASGTRTDTQYF
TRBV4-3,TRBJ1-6,CASSQDSGNSPLHF
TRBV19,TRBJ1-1,CASSTHGQLNTEAFF
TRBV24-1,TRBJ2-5,CATSDPRPPTSGSWEETQYF